This T cell receptor beta chain was recovered during a study of shared clonotypes between healthy human individuals. Recent vaccinations or acute infections were absent in the healthy HIV-negative adult donors. Germline CDR1 reads KGHSH; CDR2 reads LQKENI. CDR3 length: 15 amino acids. V gave up 2 bases and J gave up 8 bases; unmatched junction bases: 5. The assay ran at deep level. Around 30,000 T cell genomes (about 0.3 ug DNA) went into each PBMC replicate. In the source study's methods: Without quality scores, immunoSEQ junctional reads could not be filtered like full-length reads. Assay used: immunoSEQ multiplex PCR; TCRdb lists only in-frame clones, some missing. The V and J calls and the clone size are those of that table, but D and trimming were determined from the DNA. Here the sample spans 450,000 to 500,000 clones, roughly 80% being singletons.

The chain recombines TRBV18 with TRBJ2-1, with 11 bases lining up with TRBD2. The sample comprised PBMCs. This sequence was found in a woman aged 40 to 50 in good health. Some clones in this sample may be carry-over from other donors' samples. CDR3 amino acids: CASSPNSGRDYEQFF. In nucleotides, the CDR3 is TGTGCCAGCTCACCAAATAGCGGGAGGGACTATGAGCAGTTCTTC.